This TCR beta chain was retrieved from a study of cytomegalovirus exposure and HLA in healthy donors. The PCR ran on 60 Vbeta and 13 Jbeta primers. Repertoires were generated with immunoSEQ multiplex PCR, while TCRdb's copy carries only in-frame clones and drops some. Here the sample spans more than 110,000 clones, 79% being singletons. Germline values: CDR1 SGHDT, CDR2 YYEEEE. Trimming shortened V by 4 bases and J by 3 bases, and 8 bases separated the two germline ends. There are 12 residues in the CDR3. This clone was counted a few times. The sequence was obtained from a man younger than 35 in good health and CMV-seronegative. The material sequenced was PBMCs. The rearrangement uses TRBV5-6 and TRBJ2-7, with a tentative D call TRBD1 (6 bases). For the CDR3, the DNA is TGTGCCAGCAGCAGACAGGTCTACGAGCAGTACTTC. The encoded protein is CASSRQVYEQYF. The full variable domain, with the rest looked up from reference TRBV5-6 and TRBJ2-7, is DAGVTQSPTHLIKTRGQQVTLRCSPKSGHDTVSWYQQALGQGPQFIFQYYEEEERQRGNFPDRFSGHQFPNYSSELNVNALLLGDSALYLCASSRQVYEQYFGPGTRLTVT.